The source of this T cell receptor (beta chain) is a study of shared clonotypes between healthy human individuals. Repertoires were generated with immunoSEQ multiplex PCR, while TCRdb's copy carries only in-frame clones and drops some. The sample holds over 750,000 clones, around 96% seen once. Naive-designated CD8 cells lacked CD45RO, were positively enriched for CCR7, and omitted terminally differentiated effector memory CD45RA+ cells. Germline CDR1 is LGHNA and CDR2 is YNFKEQ. Trimming removed 4 bases at V and 3 bases at J, with 13 bases between. CDR3 size: 14 residues. The sequencing input was naive CD8+ T cells sorted from blood. This TCR was sampled from a man aged 25 to 40 in good health. The V call is TRBV4-2, the J call TRBJ2-7; D might be TRBD2 (6 bases). The CDR3 reads CASSPPGLGYEQYF. CDR3 bases: TGTGCCAGCAGCCCTCCGGGACTGGGCTACGAGCAGTACTTC.